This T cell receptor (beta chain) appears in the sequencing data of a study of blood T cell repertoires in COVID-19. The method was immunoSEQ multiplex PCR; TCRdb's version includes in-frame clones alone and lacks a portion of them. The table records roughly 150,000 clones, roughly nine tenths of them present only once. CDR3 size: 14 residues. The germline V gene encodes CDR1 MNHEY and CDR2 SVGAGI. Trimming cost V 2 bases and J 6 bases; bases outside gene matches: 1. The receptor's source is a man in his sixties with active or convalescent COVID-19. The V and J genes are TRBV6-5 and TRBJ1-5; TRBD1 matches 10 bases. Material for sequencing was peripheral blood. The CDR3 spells CASSYRDRGQPQHF. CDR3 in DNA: TGTGCCAGCAGTTACAGGGACAGGGGTCAGCCCCAGCATTTT.